One and the same sample provided the 12 T cell receptor beta chains below, sequenced in a study of blood T cell repertoires in COVID-19. Assay used: immunoSEQ multiplex PCR; TCRdb lists only in-frame clones, some missing. The table shows over 70,000 clones, with 80% to 90% occurring only once. Sequenced material: peripheral blood. These receptors were obtained from a human donor in a cohort sampled during active COVID-19.

The chain couples TRBV4-3 to TRBJ2-6, with D hard to call. Trimming left V 1 base short and J 0 bases short, with 7 bases between. CDR3 length equals 16 residues. The germline V gene has CDR1 LGHNA and CDR2 YSLEER. The chain's CDR3 is CASSQVVRSGANVLTF. CDR3 coding DNA: TGCGCCAGCAGCCAAGTCGTCCGCTCTGGGGCCAACGTCCTGACTTTC.

The chain links TRBV28 to TRBJ1-4, with 11 bases matching TRBD1. The CDR3 is 18 residues long. Germline assignment: CDR1 MDHEN and CDR2 SYDVKM. J was trimmed by 5 bases and V by 3 bases; bases with no gene match: 11. The CDR3 reads CASSFAPDRGRSNEKLFF. The CDR3 DNA is TGTGCCAGCAGTTTTGCCCCGGACAGGGGGCGTTCAAATGAAAAACTGTTTTTT.

A single count supports this clone. The chain joins TRBV5-1 to TRBJ2-7; no clear D. Trimming left V 3 bases short and J 3 bases short, with 19 bases between. The CDR3 has 16 residues. CDR1 and CDR2 (germline): SGHRS, YFSETQ. For the CDR3, the DNA is TGCGCCAGCAGCTCTTCTACTAAACCGGGTATCTACGAGCAGTACTTC. Translated: CASSSSTKPGIYEQYF.

The chain uses TRBV28 and TRBJ1-2; D possibly corresponds to TRBD1 (6 bases). The germline V gene has CDR1 MDHEN and CDR2 SYDVKM. CDR3 length equals 14 residues. The V and J ends lost 6 bases and 2 bases respectively, with 13 bases between them. The CDR3 here is CASRPWTENYGYTF. CDR3 nucleotide sequence: TGTGCCAGCAGGCCATGGACAGAGAACTATGGCTACACCTTC.

This clone was counted a few times. V gene TRBV5-1 combines with J gene TRBJ2-4; D not resolved. V was clipped by 0 bases and J by 7 bases, with 11 bases between them. Germline V gene sequence: CDR1 SGHRS, CDR2 YFSETQ. The CDR3 covers 14 residues. CDR3 region: CASSLVPLSNIQYF. CDR3 coding DNA: TGCGCCAGCAGCTTGGTACCCTTGAGTAACATTCAGTACTTC.

The CDR3 region has the DNA TGTGCCAGCAGCTCCTCGACAGGGATGGCCACTGAAGCTTTCTTT. Translation: CASSSSTGMATEAFF. The chain joins TRBV7-9 to TRBJ1-1; 7 bases match TRBD1. Trimming took 4 bases from V and 4 from J; bases not matched to a gene: 9. CDR1 SEHNR and CDR2 FQNEAQ come from the germline V gene (reference sequence). This CDR3 has 15 residues.

For the CDR3, the DNA is TGTGCCAGCAGCGCCGCTGGGACAGGGGGGTACGAGCAGTACTTC. This sequence encodes CASSAAGTGGYEQYF. The V gene is TRBV7-3, the J gene TRBJ2-7, with TRBD1 identical over 11 bases. Trimming at V came to 5 bases and at J to 4 bases, leaving 7 bases not matched to a gene. Per germline, CDR1 SGHTA and CDR2 FQGTGA. The CDR3 is 15 residues long.

The V and J genes are TRBV18 and TRBJ1-6; tentative D call: TRBD1 (5 bases). This CDR3 region has 15 residues. Trimming took 0 bases from V and 7 from J, leaving 10 bases between them. The germline V gene has CDR1 KGHSH and CDR2 LQKENI. CDR3 sequence: CASSPPGRGNSPLHF. The CDR3 region has the DNA TGTGCCAGCTCACCACCGGGACGGGGGAATTCACCCCTCCACTTT.

The rearrangement joins TRBV4-2 to TRBJ2-7, with a possible D match to TRBD2 (6 bases). V gave up 0 bases and J gave up 7 bases, with 10 bases separating them. CDR1 is LGHNA, CDR2 YNFKEQ, per germline. The CDR3 totals 13 residues. The CDR3 DNA sequence: TGTGCCAGCAGCCAAGACGGGGGATGGGAGCAGTACTTC. Its protein is CASSQDGGWEQYF.

The chain uses TRBV6-4 and TRBJ1-5; no clear D. CDR1 is MRHNA, CDR2 SNTAGT, per germline. Trimming removed 4 bases from V and 2 bases from J, with 9 bases in between. This CDR3 spans 14 amino acids. The chain's CDR3 is CASSANFGNQPQHF. The CDR3 DNA follows: TGTGCCAGCAGTGCCAACTTCGGCAATCAGCCCCAGCATTTT.

J is TRBJ2-7 and V is TRBV6-5; the match to TRBD1 covers 10 bases. CDR3 size: 15 residues. V lost 4 bases and J lost 4; bases outside the gene matches: 7. CDR1 is MNHEY and CDR2 is SVGAGI in the germline V gene. The DNA of the CDR3 is TGTGCCAGCAGTTTCCCGGGACAGGGGCCTTACGAGCAGTACTTC. It yields the protein CASSFPGQGPYEQYF.

The CDR3 sequence: CASSSSSYEQYF. CDR3 DNA sequence: TGTGCCAGCAGCTCGAGCTCCTACGAGCAGTACTTC. The chain employs TRBV5-4 and TRBJ2-7; D gene ambiguous. Trimming took 3 bases from V and 0 from J, leaving 4 bases between them. From germline, CDR1 is SGHNT and CDR2 YYREEE (reference sequence). This CDR3 region has 12 residues.